This TCR beta chain was found in a study of read filtering for tumor transcriptome and immune sequencing. Study-wide background: Revised staging placed eight or nine patients in R-ISS I, around 15 in II, about 7 in III. Broader study findings: Sorted CD138-negative bone marrow cells were not purified T cells.

In germline, CDR1 is GTSNPN, CDR2 SVGIG (reference sequence). V lost 1 base, J lost 4 bases, and 6 bases lay in between. The CDR3 is made up of 12 amino acids. This clonotype appeared many times. Its antigen remains unknown. The library was built from about 0.4 ug RNA with molecular barcoded adaptors for alpha/delta and beta/gamma chains. TCRdb called the reads again in MiXCR, with one record for every CDR3 protein. In the table there are around 65,000 distinct CDR3 sequences, about 19% of which are singletons. Sequenced input: a population of CD138-negative cells sorted from bone marrow. The clonotype comes from a donor at least 40 years old with multiple myeloma. This chain joins TRBV30 and TRBJ2-3; D call uncertain. CDR3 protein: CAWSAGADTQYF. CDR3 DNA sequence: TGTGCCTGGAGTGCTGGTGCAGATACGCAGTATTTT.